This T cell receptor beta chain was documented in a study of T cell responses to AZD1222 COVID-19 vaccine. Study-wide results and limits: Females outnumbered males among donors, who were mostly white British; clonal diversity was possibly underestimated.

This clone was observed once. Its antigen remains unidentified. Assay used: immunoSEQ multiplex PCR; TCRdb lists only in-frame clones, some missing. The table has around 180,000 clones, approximately 94% seen once. Trimming removed 3 bases at V and 6 bases at J, with 20 bases between. The CDR3 has 16 residues. Germline V gene sequence: CDR1 SGHVS, CDR2 FNYEAQ. This rearrangement joins TRBV7-6 to TRBJ1-2; D gene unclear. The TCR originated in an adult who received the AZD1222 COVID-19 vaccine. The sample here was peripheral blood, taken 28 days after the second AZD1222 dose. The CDR3 coding sequence is TGTGCCAGCAGCTTGGAGGCCACCTCCGGGGTGGATGGCTACACCTTC. This encodes CASSLEATSGVDGYTF.